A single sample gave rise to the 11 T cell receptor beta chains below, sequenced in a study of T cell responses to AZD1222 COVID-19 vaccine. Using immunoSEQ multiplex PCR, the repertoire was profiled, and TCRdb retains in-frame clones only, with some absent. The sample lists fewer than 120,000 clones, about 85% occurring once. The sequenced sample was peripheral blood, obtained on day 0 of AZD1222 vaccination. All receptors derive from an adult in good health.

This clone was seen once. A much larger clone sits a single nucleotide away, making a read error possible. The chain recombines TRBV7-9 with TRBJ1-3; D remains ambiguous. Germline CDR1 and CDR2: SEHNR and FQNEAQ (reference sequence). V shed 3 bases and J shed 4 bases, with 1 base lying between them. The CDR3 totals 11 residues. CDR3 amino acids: CASSFGNTIYF. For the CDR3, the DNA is TGTGCCAGCAGCTTCGGAAACACCATATATTTT.

The DNA of the CDR3 is TGTGCCAGCAGCGCCAGGGTCCAGTCTAATGAAAAACTGTTTTTT. Translation gives CASSARVQSNEKLFF. V is TRBV9 and J is TRBJ1-4, with D maybe TRBD1 (5 bases). Germline values: CDR1 SGDLS, CDR2 YYNGEE. The CDR3 runs 15 residues. V lost 3 bases, J lost 3 bases, and 12 bases lay in between.

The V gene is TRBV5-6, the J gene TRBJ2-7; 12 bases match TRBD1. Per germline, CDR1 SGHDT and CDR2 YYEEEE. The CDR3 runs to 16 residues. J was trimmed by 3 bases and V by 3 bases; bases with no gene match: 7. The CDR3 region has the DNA TGTGCCAGCAGCTGGGACAGGGGGCAAACCTACTACGAGCAGTACTTC. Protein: CASSWDRGQTYYEQYF.

CDR3 sequence (DNA): TGTGCCACCCGGGAATCGCCAGGGATTAACTATGGCTACACCTTC. It codes for CATRESPGINYGYTF. This chain uses TRBV15 with TRBJ1-2; TRBD1 might be the D (5 bases). This CDR3 is 15 amino acids long. Germline CDR1 is LNHNV and CDR2 is YYDKDF (reference sequence). V was cut by 8 bases and J by 1 base, with 17 bases left in between.

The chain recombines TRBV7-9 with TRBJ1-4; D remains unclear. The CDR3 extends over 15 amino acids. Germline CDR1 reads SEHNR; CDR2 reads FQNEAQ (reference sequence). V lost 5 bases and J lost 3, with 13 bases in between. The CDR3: CASSPNPGSNEKLFF. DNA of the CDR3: TGTGCCAGCAGCCCAAACCCTGGGTCTAATGAAAAACTGTTTTTT.

CDR3 region: CATQIGHTEAFF. The CDR3 nucleotides are TGTGCCACCCAAATCGGGCACACTGAAGCTTTCTTT. The chain is built from TRBV28 and TRBJ1-1; no reliable D call. The CDR3 loop spans 12 amino acids. Per germline, CDR1 MDHEN and CDR2 SYDVKM. V was trimmed by 10 bases and J by 3 bases, leaving 12 bases between them.

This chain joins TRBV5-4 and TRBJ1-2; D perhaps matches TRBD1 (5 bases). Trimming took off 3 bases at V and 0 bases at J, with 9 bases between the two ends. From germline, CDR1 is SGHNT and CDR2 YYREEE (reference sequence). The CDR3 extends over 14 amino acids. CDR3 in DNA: TGTGCCAGCAGCTCATGGGGGGCTAACTATGGCTACACCTTC. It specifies CASSSWGANYGYTF. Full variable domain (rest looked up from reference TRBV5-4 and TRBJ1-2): ETGVTQSPTHLIKTRGQQVTLRCSSQSGHNTVSWYQQALGQGPQFIFQYYREEENGRGNFPPRFSGLQFPNYSSELNVNALELDDSALYLCASSSWGANYGYTFGSGTRLTVV.

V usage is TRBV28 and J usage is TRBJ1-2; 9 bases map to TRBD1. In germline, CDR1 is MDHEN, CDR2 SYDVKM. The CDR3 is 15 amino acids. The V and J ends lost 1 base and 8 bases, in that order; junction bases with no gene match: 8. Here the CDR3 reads CASSLLTGGGYGYTF. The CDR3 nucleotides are TGTGCCAGCAGTTTATTAACAGGGGGCGGATACGGCTACACCTTC.

The DNA for the CDR3 is TGTGCCAGCAGTTTAGATTGGCAGGGTAGGGTCAATCAGCCCCAGCATTTT. Residues: CASSLDWQGRVNQPQHF. This sequence joins TRBV28 and TRBJ1-5, with a tentative D call TRBD1 (5 bases). The V gene's germline CDR1 is MDHEN and CDR2 SYDVKM. The V end lost 2 bases, the J end lost 3 bases, and 17 bases lay between the germline ends. This CDR3 has 17 amino acids.

As DNA, the CDR3 is TGTGCCAGCAGCCCCCGGGGAGGGCTCGCTGGAAACACCATATATTTT. This codes for CASSPRGGLAGNTIYF. J is TRBJ1-3 and V is TRBV5-6; D ambiguous. CDR1 and CDR2 (germline): SGHDT, YYEEEE. The V gene lost 4 bases and the J gene lost 2 bases, with 16 bases spanning the gap. The CDR3 is 16 amino acids. Together with reference TRBV5-6 and TRBJ1-3, the CDR3 gives the full variable domain: DAGVTQSPTHLIKTRGQQVTLRCSPKSGHDTVSWYQQALGQGPQFIFQYYEEEERQRGNFPDRFSGHQFPNYSSELNVNALLLGDSALYLCASSPRGGLAGNTIYFGEGSWLTVV.

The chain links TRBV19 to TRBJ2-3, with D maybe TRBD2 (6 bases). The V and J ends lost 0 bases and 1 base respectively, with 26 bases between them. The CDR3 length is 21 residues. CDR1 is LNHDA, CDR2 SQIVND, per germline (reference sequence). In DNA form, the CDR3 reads TGTGCCAGTAGTATAGATCAATTCCGGCGGGACCTCCTCGGGGGCACAGATACGCAGTATTTT. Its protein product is CASSIDQFRRDLLGGTDTQYF.